The text below deals with one TCR beta chain. This record belongs to a study of vaccination and CD4 T cells after COVID-19. As for the study in general: SARS-CoV-2 PCR on nasal swabs had been positive for the convalescent patients; nine were mild and one was severe. Sampling post-COVID took place a median about 95 days after diagnosis (range 35 to 161).

TCRdb redid the calling of the PCR reads with MiXCR, one entry per CDR3 protein. Here the sample spans 15,000 to 17,000 distinct CDR3 sequences, 66% being singletons. The clonotype originates from a human donor who had recovered from COVID-19. Source: CD4+ T cells from blood, taken after SARS-CoV-2 vaccination.

The CDR3 DNA is TGCGCCAGCAGCTCCAATATCGGGGAAAAACTGTTTTTT. Translating gives CASSSNIGEKLFF. The rearrangement links TRBV4-1 to TRBJ1-4; the D is unclear. The CDR3 spans 13 residues. Germline lookup yields CDR1 MGHRA and CDR2 YSYEKL. V shed 5 bases and J shed 8 bases, with 12 bases lying between them.